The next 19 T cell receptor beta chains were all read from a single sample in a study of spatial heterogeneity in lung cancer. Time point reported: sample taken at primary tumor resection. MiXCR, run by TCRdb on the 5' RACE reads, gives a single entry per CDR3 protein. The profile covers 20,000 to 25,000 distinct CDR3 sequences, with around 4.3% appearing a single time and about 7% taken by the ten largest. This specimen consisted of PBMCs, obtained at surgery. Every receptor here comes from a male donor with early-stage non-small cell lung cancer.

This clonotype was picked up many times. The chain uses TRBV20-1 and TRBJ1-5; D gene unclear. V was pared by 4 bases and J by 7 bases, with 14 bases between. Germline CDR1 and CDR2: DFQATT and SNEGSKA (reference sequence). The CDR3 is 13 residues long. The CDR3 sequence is CSAKGLISQPQHF. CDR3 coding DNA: TGCAGTGCTAAAGGGCTGATCTCGCAGCCCCAGCATTTT.

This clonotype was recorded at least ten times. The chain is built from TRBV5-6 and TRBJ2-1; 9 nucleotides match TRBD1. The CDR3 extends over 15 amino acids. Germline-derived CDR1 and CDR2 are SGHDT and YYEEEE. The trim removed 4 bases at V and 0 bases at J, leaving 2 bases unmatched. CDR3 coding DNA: TGTGCCAGCAGCCCGGGACAGGGCTCCTACAATGAGCAGTTCTTC. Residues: CASSPGQGSYNEQFF.

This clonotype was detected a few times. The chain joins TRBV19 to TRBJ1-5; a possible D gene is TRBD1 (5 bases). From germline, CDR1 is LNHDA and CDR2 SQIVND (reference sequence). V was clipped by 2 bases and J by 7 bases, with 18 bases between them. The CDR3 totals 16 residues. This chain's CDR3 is CASSIWGRAPPQPQHF. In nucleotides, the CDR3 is TGTGCCAGTAGTATATGGGGCAGGGCACCACCACAGCCCCAGCATTTT. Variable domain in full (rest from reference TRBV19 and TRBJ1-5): DGGITQSPKYLFRKEGQNVTLSCEQNLNHDAMYWYRQDPGQGLRLIYYSQIVNDFQKGDIAEGYSVSREKKESFPLTVTSAQKNPTAFYLCASSIWGRAPPQPQHFGDGTRLSIL.

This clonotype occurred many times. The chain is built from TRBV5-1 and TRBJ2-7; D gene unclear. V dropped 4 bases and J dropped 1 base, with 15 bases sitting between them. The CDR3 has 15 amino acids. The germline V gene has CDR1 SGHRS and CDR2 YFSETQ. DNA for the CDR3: TGCGCCAGCAGCCTTGGATCCAGGAATTCCTACGAGCAGTACTTC. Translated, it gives CASSLGSRNSYEQYF.

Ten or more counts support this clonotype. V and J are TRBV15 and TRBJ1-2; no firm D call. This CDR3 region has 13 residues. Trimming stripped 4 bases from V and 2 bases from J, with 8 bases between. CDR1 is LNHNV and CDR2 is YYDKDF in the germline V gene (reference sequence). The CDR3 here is CATSKGRNYGYTF. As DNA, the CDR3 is TGTGCCACCAGCAAAGGCCGGAACTATGGCTACACCTTC.

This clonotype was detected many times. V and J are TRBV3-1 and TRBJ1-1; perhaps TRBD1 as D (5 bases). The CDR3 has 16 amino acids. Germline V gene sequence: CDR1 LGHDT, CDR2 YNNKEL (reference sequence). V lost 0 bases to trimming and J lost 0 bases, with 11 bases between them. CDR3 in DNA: TGTGCCAGCAGCCAAGATCAGGGCAGGTTGAACACTGAAGCTTTCTTT. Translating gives CASSQDQGRLNTEAFF.

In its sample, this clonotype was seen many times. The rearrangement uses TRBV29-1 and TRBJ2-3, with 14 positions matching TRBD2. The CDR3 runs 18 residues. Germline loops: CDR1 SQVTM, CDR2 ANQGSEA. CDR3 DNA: TGCAGTACAAAGGGGACTAGCGGGAGTGGTTGGAGCACAGATACGCAGTATTTT. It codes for CSTKGTSGSGWSTDTQYF.

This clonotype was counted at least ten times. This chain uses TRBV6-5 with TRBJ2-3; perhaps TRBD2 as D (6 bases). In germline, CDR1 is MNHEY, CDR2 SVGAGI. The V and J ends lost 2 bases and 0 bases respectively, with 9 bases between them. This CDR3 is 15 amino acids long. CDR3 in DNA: TGTGCCAGCAGTTACGCTGGGACTAGCACAGATACGCAGTATTTT. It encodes CASSYAGTSTDTQYF.

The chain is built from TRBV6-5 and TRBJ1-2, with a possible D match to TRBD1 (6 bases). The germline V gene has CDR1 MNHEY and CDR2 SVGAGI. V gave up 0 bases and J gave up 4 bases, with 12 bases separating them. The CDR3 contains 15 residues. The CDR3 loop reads CASSYSGTGTYGYTF. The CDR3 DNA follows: TGTGCCAGCAGTTACTCGGGAACAGGGACCTATGGCTACACCTTC.

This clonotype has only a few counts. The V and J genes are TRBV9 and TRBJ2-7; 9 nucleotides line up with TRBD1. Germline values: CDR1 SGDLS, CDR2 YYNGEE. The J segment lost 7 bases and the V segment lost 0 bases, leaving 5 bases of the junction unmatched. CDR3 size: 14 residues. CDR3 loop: CASSVGTGDREQYF. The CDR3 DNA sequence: TGTGCCAGCAGCGTAGGGACAGGGGACAGGGAGCAGTACTTC.

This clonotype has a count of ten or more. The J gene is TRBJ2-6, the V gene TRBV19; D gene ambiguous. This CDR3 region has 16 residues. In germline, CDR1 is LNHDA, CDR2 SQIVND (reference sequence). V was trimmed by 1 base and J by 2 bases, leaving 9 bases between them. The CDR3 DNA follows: TGTGCCAGTAGTATAGGAGCCCGGACTGGGGCCAACGTCCTGACTTTC. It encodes CASSIGARTGANVLTF.

CDR3 region: CASSYGTGKGSPLHF. In DNA, the CDR3 is TGTGCCAGCAGTTACGGGACAGGGAAAGGGTCACCCCTCCACTTT. This chain joins TRBV6-5 and TRBJ1-6, with 9 bases lining up with TRBD1. Germline V gene lookup returns CDR1 MNHEY and CDR2 SVGAGI. V dropped 2 bases and J dropped 10; count of bases not matched to a gene: 6. The CDR3 length is 15 residues.

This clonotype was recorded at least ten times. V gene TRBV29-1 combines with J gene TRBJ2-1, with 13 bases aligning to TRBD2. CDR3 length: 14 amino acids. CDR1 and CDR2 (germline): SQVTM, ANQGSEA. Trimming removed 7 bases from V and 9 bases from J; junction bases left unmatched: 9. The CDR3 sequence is CSAKLAGGPGEQFF. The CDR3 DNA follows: TGCAGCGCTAAACTAGCGGGAGGGCCCGGTGAGCAGTTCTTC.

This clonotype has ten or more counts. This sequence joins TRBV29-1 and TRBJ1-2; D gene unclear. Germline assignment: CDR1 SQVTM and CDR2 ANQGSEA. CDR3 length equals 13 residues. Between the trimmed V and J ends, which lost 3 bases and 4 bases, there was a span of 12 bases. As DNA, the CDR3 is TGCAGCGTTGACCCCCTTATAGGCTATGGCTACACCTTC. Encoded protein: CSVDPLIGYGYTF. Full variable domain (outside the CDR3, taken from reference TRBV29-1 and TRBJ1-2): SAVISQKPSRDICQRGTSLTIQCQVDSQVTMMFWYRQQPGQSLTLIATANQGSEATYESGFVIDKFPISRPNLTFSTLTVSNMSPEDSSIYLCSVDPLIGYGYTFGSGTRLTVV.

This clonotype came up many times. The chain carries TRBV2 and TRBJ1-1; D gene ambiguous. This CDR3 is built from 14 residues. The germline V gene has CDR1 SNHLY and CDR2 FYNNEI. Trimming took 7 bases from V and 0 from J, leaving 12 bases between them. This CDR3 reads CASKVELLNTEAFF. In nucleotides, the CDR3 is TGTGCCAGCAAAGTGGAACTGTTGAACACTGAAGCTTTCTTT.

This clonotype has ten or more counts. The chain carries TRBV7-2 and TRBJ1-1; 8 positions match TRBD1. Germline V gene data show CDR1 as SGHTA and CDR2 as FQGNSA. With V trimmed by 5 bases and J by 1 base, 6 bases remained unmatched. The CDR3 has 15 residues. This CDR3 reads CASSPPTGANTEAFF. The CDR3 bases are TGTGCCAGCAGCCCCCCGACAGGGGCGAACACTGAAGCTTTCTTT.

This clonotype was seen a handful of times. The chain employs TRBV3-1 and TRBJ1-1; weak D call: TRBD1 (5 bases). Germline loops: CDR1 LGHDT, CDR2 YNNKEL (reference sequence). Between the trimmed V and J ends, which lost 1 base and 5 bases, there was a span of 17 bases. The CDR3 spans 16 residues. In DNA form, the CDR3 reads TGTGCCAGCAGCCAAGGGGCAGCCGGAGGGGAGACTGAAGCTTTCTTT. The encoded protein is CASSQGAAGGETEAFF. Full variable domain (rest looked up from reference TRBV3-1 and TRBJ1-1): DTAVSQTPKYLVTQMGNDKSIKCEQNLGHDTMYWYKQDSKKFLKIMFSYNNKELIINETVPNRFSPKSPDKAHLNLHINSLELGDSAVYFCASSQGAAGGETEAFFGQGTRLTVV.

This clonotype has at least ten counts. The chain's CDR3 is CASRAQGLSGNTIYF. In DNA form, the CDR3 reads TGTGCCAGCAGGGCGCAGGGGCTCTCTGGAAACACCATATATTTT. V is TRBV2 and J is TRBJ1-3; weak D call: TRBD1 (6 bases). The CDR3 consists of 15 residues. Germline CDR1 is SNHLY and CDR2 is FYNNEI. V lost 6 bases, J lost 0 bases, and 12 bases lay in between.

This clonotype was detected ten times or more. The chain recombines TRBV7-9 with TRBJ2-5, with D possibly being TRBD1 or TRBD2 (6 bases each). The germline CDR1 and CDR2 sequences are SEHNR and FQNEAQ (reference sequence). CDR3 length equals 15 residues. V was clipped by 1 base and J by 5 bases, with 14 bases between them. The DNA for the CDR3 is TGTGCCAGCAGCTTAGTTCGGGGGCCCATGGAGACCCAGTACTTC. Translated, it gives CASSLVRGPMETQYF. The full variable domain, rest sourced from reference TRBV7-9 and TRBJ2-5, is DTGVSQNPRHKITKRGQNVTFRCDPISEHNRLYWYRQTLGQGPEFLTYFQNEAQLEKSRLLSDRFSAERPKGSFSTLEIQRTEQGDSAMYLCASSLVRGPMETQYFGPGTRLLVL.